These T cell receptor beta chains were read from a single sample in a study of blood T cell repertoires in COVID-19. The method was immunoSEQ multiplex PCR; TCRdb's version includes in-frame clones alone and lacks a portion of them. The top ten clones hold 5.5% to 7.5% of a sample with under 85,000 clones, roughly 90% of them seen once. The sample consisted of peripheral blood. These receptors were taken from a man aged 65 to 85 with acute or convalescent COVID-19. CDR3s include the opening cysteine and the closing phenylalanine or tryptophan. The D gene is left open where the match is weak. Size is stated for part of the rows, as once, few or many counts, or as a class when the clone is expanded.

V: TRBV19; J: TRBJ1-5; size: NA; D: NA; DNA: TGTGCCAGTAGTATTGGGAGAAGCAATCAGCCCCAGCATTTT; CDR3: CASSIGRSNQPQHF
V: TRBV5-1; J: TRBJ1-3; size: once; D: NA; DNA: TGCGCCAGCAGCTTGGGGTGGGGAGACACTTACTCTGGAAACACCATATATTTT; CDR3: CASSLGWGDTYSGNTIYF
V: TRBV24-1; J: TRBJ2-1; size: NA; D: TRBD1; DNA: TGTGCCACCAGTGATTATGAGCAGGGGGCGGGAAATCGGCAGTTCTTC; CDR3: CATSDYEQGAGNRQFF
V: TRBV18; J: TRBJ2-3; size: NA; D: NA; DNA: TGTGCCAGCTCACCACCGCGTCCCGGGGATACGCAGTATTTT; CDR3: CASSPPRPGDTQYF
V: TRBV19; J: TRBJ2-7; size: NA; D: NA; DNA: TGTGCCAGTAGTACCTCGGGTCCCGGTGAGCAGTACTTC; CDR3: CASSTSGPGEQYF
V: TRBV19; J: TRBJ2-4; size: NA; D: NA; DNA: TGTGCCAGTAGTAGCGCAGCCAAAAACATTCAGTACTTC; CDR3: CASSSAAKNIQYF
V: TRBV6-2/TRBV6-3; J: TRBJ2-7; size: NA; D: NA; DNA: TGTGCCAGCAGTTACGCACTAGCAATCGACGAGCAGTACTTC; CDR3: CASSYALAIDEQYF
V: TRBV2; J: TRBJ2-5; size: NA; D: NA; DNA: TGTGCCAGCAGTGACCAGGGTATGGAGACCCAGTACTTC; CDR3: CASSDQGMETQYF
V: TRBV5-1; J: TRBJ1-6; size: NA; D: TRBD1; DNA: TGCGCCAGCAGCCCCAAGACAGGGCTGGGTTCACCCCTCCACTTT; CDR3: CASSPKTGLGSPLHF
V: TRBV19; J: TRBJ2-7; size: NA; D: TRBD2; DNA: TGTGCCAGTAGTCGAAGCGCAGCGGGAGGCGACACCTACGAGCAGTACTTC; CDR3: CASSRSAAGGDTYEQYF
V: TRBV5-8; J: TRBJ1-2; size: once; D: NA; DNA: TGTGCCAGCAGTAGGAGGACAGCTAACTATGGCTACACCTTC; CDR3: CASSRRTANYGYTF
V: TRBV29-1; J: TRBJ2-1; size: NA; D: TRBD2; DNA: TGCAGCGTCCCCCCCGGAAGGAGCGGGGGCAATGAGCAGTTCTTC; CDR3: CSVPPGRSGGNEQFF
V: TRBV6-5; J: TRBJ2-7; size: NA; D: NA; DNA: TGTGCCAGCAGCCGGGCAGGAGGCTCCTACGAGCAGTACTTC; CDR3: CASSRAGGSYEQYF
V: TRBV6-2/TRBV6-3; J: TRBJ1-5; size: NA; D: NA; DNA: TGTGCCAGCAGTTACGTAGAGGTGTCACAGCCCCAGCATTTT; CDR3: CASSYVEVSQPQHF
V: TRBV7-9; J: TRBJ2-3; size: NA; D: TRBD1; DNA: TGTGCCAGCAGGTTGAGGGGACAGGGTGCAGATACGCAGTATTTT; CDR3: CASRLRGQGADTQYF
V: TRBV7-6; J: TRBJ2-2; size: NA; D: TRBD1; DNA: TGTGCCAGCAGCCCACTACCGGGACAGGGGAACACCGGGGAGCTGTTTTTT; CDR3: CASSPLPGQGNTGELFF
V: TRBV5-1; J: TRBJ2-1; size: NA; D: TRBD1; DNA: TGCGCCAGCAGCTTGGAAAGTCGGACAGGGCGCAATGAGCAGTTCTTC; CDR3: CASSLESRTGRNEQFF
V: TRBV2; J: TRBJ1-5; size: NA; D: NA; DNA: TGTGCCAGCAGTGTACAGGGCGGTCAGCCCCAGCATTTT; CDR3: CASSVQGGQPQHF
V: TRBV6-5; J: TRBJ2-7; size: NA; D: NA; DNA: TGTGCCAGCACCCAAAGCACCCCCTACGAGCAGTACTTC; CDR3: CASTQSTPYEQYF
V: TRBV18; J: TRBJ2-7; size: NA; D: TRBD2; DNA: TGTGCCAGCTCGACGGGACTAGCGGCATACGAGCAGTACTTC; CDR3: CASSTGLAAYEQYF
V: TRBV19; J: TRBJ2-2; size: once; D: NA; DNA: TGTGCCAGTAGTATAGAAGCAGGGGCCGGGGAGCTGTTTTTT; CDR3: CASSIEAGAGELFF
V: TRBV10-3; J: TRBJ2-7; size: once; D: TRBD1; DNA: TGTGCCACGACGGGACAGGGTAGCTCCTACGAGCAGTACTTC; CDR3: CATTGQGSSYEQYF
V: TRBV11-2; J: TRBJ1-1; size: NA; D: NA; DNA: TGTGCCAGCAGCCCGGGTGGGGGGGGCACTGAAGCTTTCTTT; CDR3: CASSPGGGGTEAFF
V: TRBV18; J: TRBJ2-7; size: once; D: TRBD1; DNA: TGTGCCAGCTCACCCGGGACAGGGGGTTTATACGAGCAGTACTTC; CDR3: CASSPGTGGLYEQYF
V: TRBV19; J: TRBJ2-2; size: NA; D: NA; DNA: TGTGCCAGTAGCCTCGGGGGAGCCGGGGAGCTGTTTTTT; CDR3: CASSLGGAGELFF
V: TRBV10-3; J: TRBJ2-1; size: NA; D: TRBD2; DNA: TGTGCCATCAGGCCCGTACTAGCGGGGGAAGGTGAGCAGTTCTTC; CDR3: CAIRPVLAGEGEQFF
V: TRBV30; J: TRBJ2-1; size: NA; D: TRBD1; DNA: TGTGCCTGGAGTGGGATCCGGGACAGGAAAAACCGGGACGTTAACAATGAGCAGTTCTTC; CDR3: CAWSGIRDRKNRDVNNEQFF
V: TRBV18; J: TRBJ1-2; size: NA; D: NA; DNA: TGTGCCAGCTCACCACCGGGACTCATCATCGGTGGCTACACCTTC; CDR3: CASSPPGLIIGGYTF
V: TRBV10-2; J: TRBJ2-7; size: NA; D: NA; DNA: TGCGCCAGCGCGGGCCTCGGACCCTACGAGCAGTACTTC; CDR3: CASAGLGPYEQYF
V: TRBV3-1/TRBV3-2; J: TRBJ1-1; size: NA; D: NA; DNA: TGTGCCAGCAGCCAAAGCGAGTCCGGTAGAGCTTTCTTT; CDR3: CASSQSESGRAFF
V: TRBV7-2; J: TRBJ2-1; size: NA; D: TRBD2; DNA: TGTGCCAGCAGCTTAGGTCGCGGGAGGGGCTATGAGCAGTTCTTC; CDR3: CASSLGRGRGYEQFF
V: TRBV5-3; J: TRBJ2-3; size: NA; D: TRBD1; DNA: TGTGCCAGAAGCAAAGACCCCCGGGACAGGGTTCTCGGGGCAGATACGCAGTATTTT; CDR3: CARSKDPRDRVLGADTQYF
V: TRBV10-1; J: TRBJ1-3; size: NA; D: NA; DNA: TGCGCCAGCGCGGCTGGCTCTGGAAACACCATATATTTT; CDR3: CASAAGSGNTIYF
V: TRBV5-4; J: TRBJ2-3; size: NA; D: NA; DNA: TGTGCCAGCAGCTTGGGGCTAGGAAGCACAGATACGCAGTATTTT; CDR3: CASSLGLGSTDTQYF
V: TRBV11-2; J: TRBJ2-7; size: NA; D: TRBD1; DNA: TGTGCCAGCAGCTTGTACAGGGGCGGCGAGCAGTACTTC; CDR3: CASSLYRGGEQYF
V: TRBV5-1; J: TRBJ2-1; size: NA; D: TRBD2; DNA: TGCGCCAGCAGCCCGGGTAGCGGGCCAAGAGGCAATGAGCAGTTCTTC; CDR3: CASSPGSGPRGNEQFF
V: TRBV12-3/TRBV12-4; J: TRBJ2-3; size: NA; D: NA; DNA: TGTGCCAGCAGGCGACTAGACGATACGCAGTATTTT; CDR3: CASRRLDDTQYF
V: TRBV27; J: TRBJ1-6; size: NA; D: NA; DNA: TGTGCCAGCAGGCTGGGCGAGATTAATTCACCCCTCCACTTT; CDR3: CASRLGEINSPLHF
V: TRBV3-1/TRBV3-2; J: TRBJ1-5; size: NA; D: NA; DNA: TGCGGGAAGGTAAGGGAATCCGGGGGCAATCAGCCCCAGCATTTT; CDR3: CGKVRESGGNQPQHF
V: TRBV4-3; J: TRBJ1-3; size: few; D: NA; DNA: TGCGCCAGCAGCCAAGGGACTCCCGGTGGAAACACCATATATTTT; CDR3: CASSQGTPGGNTIYF
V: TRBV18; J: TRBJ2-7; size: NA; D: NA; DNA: TGTGCCAGCTCACCATCCGGACAGCCCTACGAGCAGTACTTC; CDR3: CASSPSGQPYEQYF
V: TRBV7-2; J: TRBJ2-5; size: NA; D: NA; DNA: TGTGCCAGCAGCTTTTCCGTATCTGCGGAGACCCAGTACTTC; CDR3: CASSFSVSAETQYF
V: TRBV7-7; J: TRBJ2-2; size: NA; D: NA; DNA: TGTGCCAGCAGCTTAGGCGTCCGCGGGGAGCTGTTTTTT; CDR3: CASSLGVRGELFF
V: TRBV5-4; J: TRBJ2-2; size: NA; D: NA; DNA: TGTGCCAGCAGCTTGGCAGGGGCGAACACCGGGGAGCTGTTTTTT; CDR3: CASSLAGANTGELFF
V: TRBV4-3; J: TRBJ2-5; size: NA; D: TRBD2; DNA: TGCGCCAGCAGCCATGAAGCGGGGGTCCAGGAGACCCAGTACTTC; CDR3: CASSHEAGVQETQYF
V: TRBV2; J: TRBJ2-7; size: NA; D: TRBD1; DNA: TGTGCCAGCAGTGAAGCACCGACAGGGTCAGGGTACGAGCAGTACTTC; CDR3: CASSEAPTGSGYEQYF
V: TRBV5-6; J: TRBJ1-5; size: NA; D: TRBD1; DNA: TGTGCCAGCAGCTTGGGATTCGGCACAGGGGGCGGTCAGCCCCAGCATTTT; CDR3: CASSLGFGTGGGQPQHF
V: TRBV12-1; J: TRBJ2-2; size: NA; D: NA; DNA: TGTGCCAGCAGCCCCGGACAGACCAACACCGGGGAGCTGTTTTTT; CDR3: CASSPGQTNTGELFF
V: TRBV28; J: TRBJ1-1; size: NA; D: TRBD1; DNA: TGTGCCAGCAGTTTAGGACAGGGGGCCACTGAAGCTTTCTTT; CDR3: CASSLGQGATEAFF
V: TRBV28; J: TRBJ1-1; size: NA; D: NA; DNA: TGTGCCAGCAGTTTTCAGTTCGGGAGAACTTCGAACACTGAAGCTTTCTTT; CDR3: CASSFQFGRTSNTEAFF
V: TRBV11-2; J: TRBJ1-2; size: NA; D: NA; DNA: TGTGCCAGCAGCTTAGTAGGGGCTAACTATGGCTACACCTTC; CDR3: CASSLVGANYGYTF
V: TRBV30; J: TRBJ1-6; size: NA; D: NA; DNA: TGTGCCTGGAGCCGCGGTGCGGGAAATTCACCCCTCCACTTT; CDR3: CAWSRGAGNSPLHF
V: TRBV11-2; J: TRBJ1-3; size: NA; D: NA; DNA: TGTGCCAGCAGCTCCGCGCCCGACACCATATATTTT; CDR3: CASSSAPDTIYF
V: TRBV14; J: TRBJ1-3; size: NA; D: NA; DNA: TGTGCCAGCAGCCACAGGGGTCTCGCTGGAAACACCATATATTTT; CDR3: CASSHRGLAGNTIYF
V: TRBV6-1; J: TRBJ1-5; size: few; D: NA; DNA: TGTGCCAGCAGTGAAGGGGGAGGGTCACAGCCCCAGCATTTT; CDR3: CASSEGGGSQPQHF
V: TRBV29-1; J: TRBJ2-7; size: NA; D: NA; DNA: TGCAGCGTTGAAGCGGGGGGCGGCTACGAGCAGTACTTC; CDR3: CSVEAGGGYEQYF
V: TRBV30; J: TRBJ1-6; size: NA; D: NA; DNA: TGTGCCTGGAATCGTGGGGGCGCGTCCTATAATTCACCCCTCCACTTT; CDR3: CAWNRGGASYNSPLHF